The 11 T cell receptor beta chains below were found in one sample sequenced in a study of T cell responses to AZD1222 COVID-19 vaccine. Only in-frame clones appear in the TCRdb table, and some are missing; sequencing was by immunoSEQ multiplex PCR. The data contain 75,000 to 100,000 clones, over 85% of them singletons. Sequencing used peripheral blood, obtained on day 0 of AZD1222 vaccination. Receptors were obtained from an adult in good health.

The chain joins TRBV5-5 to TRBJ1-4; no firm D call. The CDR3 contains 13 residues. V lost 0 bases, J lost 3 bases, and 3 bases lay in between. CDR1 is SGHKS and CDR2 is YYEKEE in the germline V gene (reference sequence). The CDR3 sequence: CASSLVPNEKLFF. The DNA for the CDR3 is TGTGCCAGCAGCTTGGTCCCTAATGAAAAACTGTTTTTT.

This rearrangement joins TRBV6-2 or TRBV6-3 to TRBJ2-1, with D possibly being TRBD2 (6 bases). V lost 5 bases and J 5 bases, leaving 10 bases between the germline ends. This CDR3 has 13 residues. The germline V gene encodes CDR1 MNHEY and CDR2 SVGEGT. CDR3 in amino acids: CASSVGLDNEQFF. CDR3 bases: TGTGCCAGCAGTGTGGGACTCGACAATGAGCAGTTCTTC.

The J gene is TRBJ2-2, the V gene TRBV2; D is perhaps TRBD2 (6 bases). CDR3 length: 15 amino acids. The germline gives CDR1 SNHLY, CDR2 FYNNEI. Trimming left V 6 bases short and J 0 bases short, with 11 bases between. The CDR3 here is CASRNSGSNTGELFF. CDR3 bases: TGTGCCAGCAGAAATAGCGGATCGAACACCGGGGAGCTGTTTTTT.

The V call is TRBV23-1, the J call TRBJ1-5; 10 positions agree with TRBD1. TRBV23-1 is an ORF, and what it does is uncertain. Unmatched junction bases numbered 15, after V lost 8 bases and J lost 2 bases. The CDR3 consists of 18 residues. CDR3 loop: CASRNGTGEICGNQPQHF. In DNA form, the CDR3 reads TGCGCCAGCCGAAACGGGACAGGGGAAATCTGTGGCAATCAGCCCCAGCATTTT.

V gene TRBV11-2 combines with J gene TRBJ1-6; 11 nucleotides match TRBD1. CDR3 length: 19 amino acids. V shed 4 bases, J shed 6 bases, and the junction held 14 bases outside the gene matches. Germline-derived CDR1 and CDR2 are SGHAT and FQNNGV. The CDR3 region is CASSSTPAGTGGFNSPLHF. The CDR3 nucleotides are TGTGCCAGCAGCTCCACCCCCGCCGGGACAGGGGGTTTTAATTCACCCCTCCACTTT.

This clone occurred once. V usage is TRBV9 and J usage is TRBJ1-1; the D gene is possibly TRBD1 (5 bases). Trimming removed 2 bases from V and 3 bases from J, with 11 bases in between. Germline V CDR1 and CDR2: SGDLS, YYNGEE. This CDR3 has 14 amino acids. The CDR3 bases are TGTGCCAGCAGCGTGAGGGACGGAGACACTGAAGCTTTCTTT. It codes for CASSVRDGDTEAFF.

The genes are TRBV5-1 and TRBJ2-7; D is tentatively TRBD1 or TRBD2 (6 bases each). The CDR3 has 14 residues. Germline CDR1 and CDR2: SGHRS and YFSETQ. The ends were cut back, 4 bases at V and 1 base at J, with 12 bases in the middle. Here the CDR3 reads CASSPGAESYEQYF. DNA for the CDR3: TGCGCCAGCAGCCCGGGGGCGGAATCCTACGAGCAGTACTTC. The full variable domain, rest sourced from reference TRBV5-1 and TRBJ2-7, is KAGVTQTPRYLIKTRGQQVTLSCSPISGHRSVSWYQQTPGQGLQFLFEYFSETQRNKGNFPGRFSGRQFSNSRSEMNVSTLELGDSALYLCASSPGAESYEQYFGPGTRLTVT.

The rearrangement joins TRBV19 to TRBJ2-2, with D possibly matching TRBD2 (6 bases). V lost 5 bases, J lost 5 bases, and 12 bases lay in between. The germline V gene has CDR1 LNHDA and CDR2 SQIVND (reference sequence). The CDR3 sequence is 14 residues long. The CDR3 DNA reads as TGTGCCAGTAGTGTTGGGGGGAGTACCGGGGAGCTGTTTTTT. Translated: CASSVGGSTGELFF.

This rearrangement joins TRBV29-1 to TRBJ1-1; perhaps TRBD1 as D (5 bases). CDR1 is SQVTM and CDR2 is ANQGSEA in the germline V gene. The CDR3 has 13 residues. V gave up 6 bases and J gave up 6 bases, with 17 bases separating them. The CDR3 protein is CSVEPKGRAEAFF. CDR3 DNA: TGCAGCGTCGAGCCGAAGGGGCGAGCTGAAGCTTTCTTT.

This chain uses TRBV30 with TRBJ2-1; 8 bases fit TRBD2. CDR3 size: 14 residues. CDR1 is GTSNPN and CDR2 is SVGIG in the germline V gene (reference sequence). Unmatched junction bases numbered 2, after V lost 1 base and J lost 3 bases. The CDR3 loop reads CAWSGLAIYNEQFF. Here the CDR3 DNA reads TGTGCCTGGAGTGGACTAGCGATCTACAATGAGCAGTTCTTC. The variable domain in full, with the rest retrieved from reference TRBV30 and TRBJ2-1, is SQTIHQWPATLVQPVGSPLSLECTVEGTSNPNLYWYRQAAGRGLQLLFYSVGIGQISSEVPQNLSASRPQDRQFILSSKKLLLSDSGFYLCAWSGLAIYNEQFFGPGTRLTVL.

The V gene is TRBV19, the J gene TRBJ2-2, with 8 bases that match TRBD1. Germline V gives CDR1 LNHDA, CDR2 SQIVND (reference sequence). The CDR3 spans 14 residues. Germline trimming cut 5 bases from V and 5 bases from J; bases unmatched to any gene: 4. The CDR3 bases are TGTGCCAGTAGTCTAAGACAGGGGACCGGGGAGCTGTTTTTT. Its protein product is CASSLRQGTGELFF.